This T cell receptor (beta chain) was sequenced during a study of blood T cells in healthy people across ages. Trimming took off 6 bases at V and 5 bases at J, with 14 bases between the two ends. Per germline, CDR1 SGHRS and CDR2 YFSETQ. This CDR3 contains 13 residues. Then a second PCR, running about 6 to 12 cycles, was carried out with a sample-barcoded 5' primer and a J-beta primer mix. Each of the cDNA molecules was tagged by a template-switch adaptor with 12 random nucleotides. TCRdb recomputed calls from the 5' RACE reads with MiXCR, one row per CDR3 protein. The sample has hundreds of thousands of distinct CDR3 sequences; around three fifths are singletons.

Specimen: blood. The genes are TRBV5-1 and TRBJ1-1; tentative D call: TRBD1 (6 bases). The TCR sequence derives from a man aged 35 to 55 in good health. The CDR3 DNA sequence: TGCGCCAGCACGGCAGGGGCCGGGACTGAAGCTTTCTTT. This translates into CASTAGAGTEAFF.